This T cell receptor (beta chain) derives from a study of post-analysis software for immune sequencing data (dated by TCRdb to between 2015 and 2016). Background on the whole study: Relapsing-remitting, secondary progressive and progressive-relapsing multiple sclerosis were recorded as disease courses, and subtype annotation was lacking for some patients. The patient repertoires were set against approximately 10 previously published healthy control repertoires from donors whose ages ranged from roughly 6 to 26 years. A subset of samples was prepared in parallel using single-end sample barcoding, then pooled and co-amplified after Illumina adapter ligation.

To demonstrate the VDJtools post-analysis software, TCR beta repertoires were profiled from the peripheral blood of more than ten young patients with multiple sclerosis. The multiple sclerosis patients were children and adolescents ranging in age from roughly 6 to 15 years. Libraries were built with PCR. TCRdb names Illumina HiSeq 2500 as the instrument used. To reduce PCR and sequencing biases, unique molecular identifiers were built into the TCR beta cDNA libraries. About 500,000 cDNA molecules were obtained for every 1 to 10 million input T cells, so each molecule roughly corresponded to one T cell. The patient libraries were prepared and sequenced with the same protocol used for the earlier healthy control dataset. Samples belonging to the same batch were prepared together, multiplexed and sequenced on a shared HiSeq lane. Per the original workflow: Raw barcoded reads were processed with MIGEC, and single-read molecular identifier groups were discarded before consensus assembly and CDR3 extraction. Clonotype tables were post-analysed with VDJtools, and diversity was normalized by down-sampling all datasets to the smallest sample size. In repertoire overlap clustering, CDR3 amino acid sequences, but not nucleotide sequences, were matched to correct batch-related cross-sample contamination. TCRdb trimmed public reads at Q25 via fastp, called clones via MiXCR and kept in-frame beta chains. Rows merge per CDR3 protein into single entries with the most common DNA and genes. The V and J calls shown here were made by TCRdb, not taken from the authors' results. Present in this sample are roughly 670,000 distinct CDR3 sequences, about 60% of which were seen just once. The top ten clonotypes cover approximately 11% of the sample.

Study-wide conclusions, independent of this receptor: Multiple sclerosis patients had significantly lower normalized Chao1 diversity than controls, a result that suggests substantial peripheral T-cell clonal expansion. Strong co-clustering of samples prepared in the same batch was shown by direct clustering with F measure, prompting a batch-effect correction. The multiple sclerosis patient group was slightly younger than the control group.

A note on this clonotype: Its antigen has not been determined. There are no base qualities to consult, and no much larger clone falls within one base.

The sequencing sample was made of blood. The sequence came from a girl aged 2 to 9 with multiple sclerosis.

The DNA sequence reads TGTGCCAGCAGCGTGCAGGGGTCGGGTAATTCACCCCTCCACTTT. It specifies CASSVQGSGNSPLHF. The chain uses TRBV28 and TRBJ1-6; the D region possibly corresponds to TRBD1 (6 bases align). From the cysteine through the phenylalanine, the CDR3 covers 15 amino acids. The DNA shown is the 45-base CDR3, in frame from base 1. For CDR1 and CDR2, the germline V gene lists MDHEN and SYDVKM. V gives up 6 bases and J gives up 6 bases, and the segment between their germline ends measures 15 bases. With all but the CDR3 taken from the reference TRBV28 and TRBJ1-6 genes, the full variable domain is: DVKVTQSSRYLVKRTGEKVFLECVQDMDHENMFWYRQDPGLGLRLIYFSYDVKMKEKGDIPEGYSVSREKKERFSLILESASTNQTSMYLCASSVQGSGNSPLHFGNGTRLTVT.